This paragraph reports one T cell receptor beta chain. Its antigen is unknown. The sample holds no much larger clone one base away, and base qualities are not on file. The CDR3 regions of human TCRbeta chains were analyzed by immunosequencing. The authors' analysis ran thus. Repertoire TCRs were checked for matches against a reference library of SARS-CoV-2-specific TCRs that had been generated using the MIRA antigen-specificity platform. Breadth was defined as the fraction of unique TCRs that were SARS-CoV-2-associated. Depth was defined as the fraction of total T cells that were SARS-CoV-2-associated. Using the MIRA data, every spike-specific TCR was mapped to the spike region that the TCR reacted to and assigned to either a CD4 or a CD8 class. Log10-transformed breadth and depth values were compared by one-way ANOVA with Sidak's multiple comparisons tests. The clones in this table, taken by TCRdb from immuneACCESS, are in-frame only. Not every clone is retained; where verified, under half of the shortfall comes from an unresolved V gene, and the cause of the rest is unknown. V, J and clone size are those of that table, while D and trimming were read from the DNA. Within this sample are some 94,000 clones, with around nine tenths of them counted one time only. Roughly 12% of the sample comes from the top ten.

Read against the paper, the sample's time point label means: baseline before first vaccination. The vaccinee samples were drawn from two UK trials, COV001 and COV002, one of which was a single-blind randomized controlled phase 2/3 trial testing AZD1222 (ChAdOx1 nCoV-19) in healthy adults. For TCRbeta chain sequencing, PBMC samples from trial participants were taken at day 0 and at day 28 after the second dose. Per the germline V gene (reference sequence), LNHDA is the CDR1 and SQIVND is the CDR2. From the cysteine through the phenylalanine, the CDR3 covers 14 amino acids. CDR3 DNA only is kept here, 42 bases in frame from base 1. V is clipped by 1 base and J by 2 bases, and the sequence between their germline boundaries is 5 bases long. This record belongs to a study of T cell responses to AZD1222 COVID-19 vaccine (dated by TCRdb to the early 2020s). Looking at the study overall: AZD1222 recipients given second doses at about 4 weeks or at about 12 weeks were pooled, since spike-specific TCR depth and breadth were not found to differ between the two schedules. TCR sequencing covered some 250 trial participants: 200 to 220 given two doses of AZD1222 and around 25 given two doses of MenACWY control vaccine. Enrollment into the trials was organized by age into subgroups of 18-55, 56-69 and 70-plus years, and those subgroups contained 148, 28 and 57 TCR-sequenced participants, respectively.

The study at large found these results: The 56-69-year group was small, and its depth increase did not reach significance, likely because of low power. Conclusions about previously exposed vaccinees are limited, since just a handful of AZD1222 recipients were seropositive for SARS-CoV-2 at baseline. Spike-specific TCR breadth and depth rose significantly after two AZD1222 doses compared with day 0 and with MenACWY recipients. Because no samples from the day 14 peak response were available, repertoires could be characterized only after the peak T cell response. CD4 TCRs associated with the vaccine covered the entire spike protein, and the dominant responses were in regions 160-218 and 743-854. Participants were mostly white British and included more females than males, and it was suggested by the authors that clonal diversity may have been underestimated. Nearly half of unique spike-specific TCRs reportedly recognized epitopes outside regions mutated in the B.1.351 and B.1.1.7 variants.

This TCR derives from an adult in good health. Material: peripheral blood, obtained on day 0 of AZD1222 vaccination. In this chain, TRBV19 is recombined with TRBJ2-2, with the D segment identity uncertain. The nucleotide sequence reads TGTGCCAGTAGTATAGTTCGCAACACCGGGGAGCTGTTTTTT. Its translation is CASSIVRNTGELFF.